The T cell receptor beta chain described here comes from a study of blood T cell repertoires in COVID-19. Deletions cut 4 bases from V and 3 bases from J, with 16 bases between. The germline CDR1 and CDR2 sequences are SGDLS and YYNGEE. This CDR3 comprises 15 residues. Method: immunoSEQ multiplex PCR; TCRdb's copy keeps in-frame clones and lacks some. The repertoire includes over 85,000 clones, approximately 80% of them detected once, and approximately 25% sits in the top ten. The sequenced sample consisted of peripheral blood. This chain joins TRBV9 and TRBJ1-1; maybe TRBD1 (5 bases). The TCR sequence derives from a man aged 55-75 years with acute or convalescent COVID-19. DNA of the CDR3: TGTGCCAGCAGCCTGTCGCATGACAGAGACACTGAAGCTTTCTTT. This encodes CASSLSHDRDTEAFF.